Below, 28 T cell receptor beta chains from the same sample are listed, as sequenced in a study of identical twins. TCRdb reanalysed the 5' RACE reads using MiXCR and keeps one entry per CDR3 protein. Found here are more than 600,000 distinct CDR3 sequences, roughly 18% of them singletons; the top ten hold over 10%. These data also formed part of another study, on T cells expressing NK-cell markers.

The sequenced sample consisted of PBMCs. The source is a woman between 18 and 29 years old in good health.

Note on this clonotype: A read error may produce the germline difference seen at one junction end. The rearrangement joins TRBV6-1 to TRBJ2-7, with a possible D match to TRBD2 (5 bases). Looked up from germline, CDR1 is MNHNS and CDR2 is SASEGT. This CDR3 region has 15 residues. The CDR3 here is CASRPLRATSHEQYF. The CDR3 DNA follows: TGTGCCAGCAGGCCCCTGAGGGCTACCTCCCACGAGCAGTACTTC.

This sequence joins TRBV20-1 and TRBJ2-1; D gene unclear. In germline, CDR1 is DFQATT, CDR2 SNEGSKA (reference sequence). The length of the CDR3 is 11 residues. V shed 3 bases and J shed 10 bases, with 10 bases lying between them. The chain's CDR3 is CSASGPREQFF. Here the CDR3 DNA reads TGCAGTGCTAGTGGCCCTAGGGAGCAGTTCTTC.

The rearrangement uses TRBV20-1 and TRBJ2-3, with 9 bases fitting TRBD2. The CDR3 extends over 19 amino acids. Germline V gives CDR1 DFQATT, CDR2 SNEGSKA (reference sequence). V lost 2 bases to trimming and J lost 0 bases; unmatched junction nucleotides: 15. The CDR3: CSARPVAGDGVTSTDTQYF. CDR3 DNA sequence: TGCAGTGCTAGACCGGTAGCGGGAGATGGGGTAACTAGCACAGATACGCAGTATTTT.

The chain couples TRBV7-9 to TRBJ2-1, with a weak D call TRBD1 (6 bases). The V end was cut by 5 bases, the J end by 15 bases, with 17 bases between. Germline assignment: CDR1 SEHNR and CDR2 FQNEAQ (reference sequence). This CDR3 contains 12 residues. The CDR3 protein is CASSGRYGTLFF. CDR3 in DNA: TGTGCCAGCAGCGGGAGATACGGGACACTGTTCTTC.

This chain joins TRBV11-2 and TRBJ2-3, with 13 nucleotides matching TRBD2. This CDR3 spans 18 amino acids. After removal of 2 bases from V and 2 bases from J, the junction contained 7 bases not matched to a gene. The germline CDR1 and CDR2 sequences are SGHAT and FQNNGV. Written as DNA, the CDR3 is TGTGCCAGCAGCTTATGGGGACTAGCGGGATTTACCACAGATACGCAGTATTTT. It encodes CASSLWGLAGFTTDTQYF.

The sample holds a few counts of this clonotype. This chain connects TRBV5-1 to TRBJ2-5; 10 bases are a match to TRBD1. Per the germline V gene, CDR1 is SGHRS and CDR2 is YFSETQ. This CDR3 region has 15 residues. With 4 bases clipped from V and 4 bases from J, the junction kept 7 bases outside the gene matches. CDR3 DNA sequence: TGCGCCAGCAGCCTTGGGACAGGGGTACGAGAGACCCAGTACTTC. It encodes CASSLGTGVRETQYF.

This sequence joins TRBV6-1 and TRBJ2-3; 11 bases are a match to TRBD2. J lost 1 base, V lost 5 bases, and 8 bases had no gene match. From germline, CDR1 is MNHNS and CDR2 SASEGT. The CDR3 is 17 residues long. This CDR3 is CASSLLGTSGGTDTQYF. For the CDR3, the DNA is TGTGCCAGCAGTCTCCTAGGGACTAGCGGAGGCACAGATACGCAGTATTTT.

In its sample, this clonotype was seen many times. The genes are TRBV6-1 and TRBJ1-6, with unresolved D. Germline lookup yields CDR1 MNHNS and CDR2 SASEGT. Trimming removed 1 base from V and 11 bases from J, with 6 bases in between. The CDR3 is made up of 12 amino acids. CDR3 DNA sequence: TGTGCCAGCAGTGAAGAGTATACACCCCTCCACTTT. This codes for CASSEEYTPLHF.

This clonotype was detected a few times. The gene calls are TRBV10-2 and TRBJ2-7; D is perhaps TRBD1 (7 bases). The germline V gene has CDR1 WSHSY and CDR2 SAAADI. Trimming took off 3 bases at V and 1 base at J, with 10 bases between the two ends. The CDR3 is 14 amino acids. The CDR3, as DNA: TGCGCCAGCAGTGATCCAGGGGGGTCCTACGAGCAGTACTTC. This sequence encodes CASSDPGGSYEQYF.

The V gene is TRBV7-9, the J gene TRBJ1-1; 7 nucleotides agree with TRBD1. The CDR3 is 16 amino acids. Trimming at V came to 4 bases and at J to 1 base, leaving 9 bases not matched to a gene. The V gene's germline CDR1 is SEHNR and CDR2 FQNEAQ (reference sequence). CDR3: CASSYLRTGKNTEAFF. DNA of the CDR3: TGTGCCAGCAGCTATCTACGGACAGGAAAGAACACTGAAGCTTTCTTT.

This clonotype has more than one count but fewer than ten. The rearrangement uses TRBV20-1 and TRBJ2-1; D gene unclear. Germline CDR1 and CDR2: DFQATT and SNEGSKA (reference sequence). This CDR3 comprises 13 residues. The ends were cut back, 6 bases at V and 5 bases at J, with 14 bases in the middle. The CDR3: CSATPRLDNEQFF. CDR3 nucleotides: TGCAGTGCAACCCCGAGACTGGACAATGAGCAGTTCTTC.

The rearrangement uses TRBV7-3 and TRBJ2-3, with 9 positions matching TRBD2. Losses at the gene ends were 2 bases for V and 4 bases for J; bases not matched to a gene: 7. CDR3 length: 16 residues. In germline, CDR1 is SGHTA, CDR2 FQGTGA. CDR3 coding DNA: TGTGCCAGCAGCTTAGTCGGCGGGGGGGCCGCAGATACGCAGTATTTT. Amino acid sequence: CASSLVGGGAADTQYF.

In nucleotides, the CDR3 is TGTGCCAGCAGCTTAGCTTTGTTGCGGGAGGGCCTAGAGACCCAGTACTTC. Amino acids: CASSLALLREGLETQYF. The chain uses TRBV7-6 and TRBJ2-5, with 9 bases fitting TRBD2. V was clipped by 0 bases and J by 4 bases; unmatched bases: 9. The CDR3 length is 17 residues. Germline values: CDR1 SGHVS, CDR2 FNYEAQ.

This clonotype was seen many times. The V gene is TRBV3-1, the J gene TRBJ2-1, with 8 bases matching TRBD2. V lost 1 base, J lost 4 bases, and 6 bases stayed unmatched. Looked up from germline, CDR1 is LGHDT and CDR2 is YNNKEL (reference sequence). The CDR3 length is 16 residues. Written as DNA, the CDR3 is TGTGCCAGCAGCCAAGTTTACGGGGGGGAATACAATGAGCAGTTCTTC. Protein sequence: CASSQVYGGEYNEQFF.

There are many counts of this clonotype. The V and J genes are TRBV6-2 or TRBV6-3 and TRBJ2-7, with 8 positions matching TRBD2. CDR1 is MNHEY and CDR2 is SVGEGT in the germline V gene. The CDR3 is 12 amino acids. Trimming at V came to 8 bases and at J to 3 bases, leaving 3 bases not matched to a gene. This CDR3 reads CASRTSSYEQYF. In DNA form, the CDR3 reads TGTGCCAGCCGGACTAGCAGCTACGAGCAGTACTTC.

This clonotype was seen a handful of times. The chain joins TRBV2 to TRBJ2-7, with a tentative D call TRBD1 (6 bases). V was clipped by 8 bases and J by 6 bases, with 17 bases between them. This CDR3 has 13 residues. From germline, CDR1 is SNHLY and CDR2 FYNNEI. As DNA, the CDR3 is TGTGCCAGCGCTCTGGGGGCGATTTCCGAGCAGTACTTC. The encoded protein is CASALGAISEQYF.

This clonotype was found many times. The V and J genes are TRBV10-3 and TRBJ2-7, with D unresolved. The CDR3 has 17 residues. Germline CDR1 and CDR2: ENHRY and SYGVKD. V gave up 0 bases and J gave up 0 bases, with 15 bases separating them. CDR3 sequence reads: CAISESLAGPTSYEQYF. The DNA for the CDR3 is TGTGCCATCAGTGAGTCCTTGGCAGGACCGACCTCCTACGAGCAGTACTTC.

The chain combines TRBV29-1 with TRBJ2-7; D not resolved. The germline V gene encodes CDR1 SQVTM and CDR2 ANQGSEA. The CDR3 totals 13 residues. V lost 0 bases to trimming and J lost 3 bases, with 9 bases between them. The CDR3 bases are TGCAGCGTTGAAGATCTAGTGAGCTACGAGCAGTACTTC. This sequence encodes CSVEDLVSYEQYF.

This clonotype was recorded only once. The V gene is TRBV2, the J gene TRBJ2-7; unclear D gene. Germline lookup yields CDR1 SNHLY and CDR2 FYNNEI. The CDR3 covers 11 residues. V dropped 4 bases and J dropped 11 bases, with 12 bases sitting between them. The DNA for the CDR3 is TGTGCCAGCAGTGCCGTAATCCCCGAGTACTTC. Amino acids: CASSAVIPEYF.

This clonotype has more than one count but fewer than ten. For the CDR3, the DNA is TGTGCCAGCAGGCGAAACAGGGACCTGCCAGAGACCCAGTACTTC. The encoded protein is CASRRNRDLPETQYF. The chain is built from TRBV11-2 and TRBJ2-5, with D possibly TRBD1 on 6 matching bases. V lost 6 bases and J 4 bases, leaving 18 bases between the germline ends. Germline CDR1 reads SGHAT; CDR2 reads FQNNGV. The CDR3 has 15 residues.

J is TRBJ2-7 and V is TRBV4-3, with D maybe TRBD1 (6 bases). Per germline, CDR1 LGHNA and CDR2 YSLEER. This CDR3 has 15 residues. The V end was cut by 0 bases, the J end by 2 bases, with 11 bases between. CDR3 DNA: TGCGCCAGCAGCCAAGACTTGGACAGACCCTACGAGCAGTACTTC. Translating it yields CASSQDLDRPYEQYF.

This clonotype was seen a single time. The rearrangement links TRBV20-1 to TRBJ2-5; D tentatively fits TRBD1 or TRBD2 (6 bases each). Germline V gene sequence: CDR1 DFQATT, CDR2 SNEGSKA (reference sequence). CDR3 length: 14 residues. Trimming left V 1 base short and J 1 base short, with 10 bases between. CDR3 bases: TGCAGTGCTAGAGCCCCGGGGGCCCAAGAGACCCAGTACTTC. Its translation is CSARAPGAQETQYF.

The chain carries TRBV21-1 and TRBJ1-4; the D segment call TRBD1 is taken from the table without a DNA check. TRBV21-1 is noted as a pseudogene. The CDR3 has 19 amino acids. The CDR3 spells CASSKGGQGGGISNEKLFF. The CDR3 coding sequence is TGTGCCAGCAGCAAGGGAGGACAGGGAGGGGGGATTAGTAATGAAAAACTGTTTTTT.

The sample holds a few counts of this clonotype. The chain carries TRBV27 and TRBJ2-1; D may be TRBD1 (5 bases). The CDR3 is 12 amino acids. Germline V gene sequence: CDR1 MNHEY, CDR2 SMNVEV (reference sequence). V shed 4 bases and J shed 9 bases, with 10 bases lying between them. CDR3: CASSSGFSEQFF. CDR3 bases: TGTGCCAGCAGTTCAGGGTTTAGTGAGCAGTTCTTC.

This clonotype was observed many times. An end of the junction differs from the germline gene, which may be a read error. CDR3 nucleotides: TGTGCCAGCAGTATAGCGGGAGGGAGCTCCTACAATGAGCAGTTCTTC. The encoded protein is CASSIAGGSSYNEQFF. The chain links TRBV12-3 or TRBV12-4 to TRBJ2-1; 11 nucleotides match TRBD2. The CDR3 is 16 amino acids.

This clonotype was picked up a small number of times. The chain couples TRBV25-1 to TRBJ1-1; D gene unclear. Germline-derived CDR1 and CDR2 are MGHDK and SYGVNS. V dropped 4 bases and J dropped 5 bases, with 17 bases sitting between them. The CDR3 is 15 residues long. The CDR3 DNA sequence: TGTGCCAGCAGTGCCCTCGGGAGGGAGGATACTGAAGCTTTCTTT. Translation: CASSALGREDTEAFF.

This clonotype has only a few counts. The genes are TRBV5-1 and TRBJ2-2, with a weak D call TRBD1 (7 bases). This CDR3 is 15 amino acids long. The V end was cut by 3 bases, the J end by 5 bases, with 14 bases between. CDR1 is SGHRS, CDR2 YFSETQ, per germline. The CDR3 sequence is CASSSEGQITGELFF. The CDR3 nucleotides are TGCGCCAGCAGCTCGGAGGGACAGATTACCGGGGAGCTGTTTTTT.

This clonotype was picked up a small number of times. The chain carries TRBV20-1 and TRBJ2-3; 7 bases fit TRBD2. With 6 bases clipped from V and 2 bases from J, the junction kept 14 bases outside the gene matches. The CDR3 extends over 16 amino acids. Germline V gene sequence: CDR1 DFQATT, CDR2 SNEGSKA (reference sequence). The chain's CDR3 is CSAPKGSGAYTDTQYF. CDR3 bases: TGCAGTGCCCCAAAGGGCAGCGGGGCCTACACAGATACGCAGTATTTT.